The 24 T cell receptor beta chains below were found in one sample sequenced in a study of metastatic and nonmetastatic thyroid tumors. TCRdb used MiXCR to call clones anew from the PCR reads. The sample includes some 16,000 clones, 20% to 30% of them seen just once. All patients were untreated before thyroid surgery. Sequencing input: tumor tissue. Receptors originate from a male donor with papillary thyroid cancer or a benign thyroid nodule (not recorded which). Some clones in this sample may be carry-over from other donors' samples.

The chain recombines TRBV9 with TRBJ1-2, with 8 positions matching TRBD1. The CDR3 is 15 amino acids. CDR1 SGDLS and CDR2 YYNGEE come from the germline V gene. V lost 4 bases to trimming and J lost 4 bases; unmatched junction nucleotides: 9. CDR3 amino acids: CASSPRTGSTYGYTF. CDR3 nucleotide sequence: TGTGCCAGCAGCCCCCGGACAGGGAGTACCTATGGCTACACCTTC.

This clone was seen only a few times. At one end the junction does not follow the germline gene, possibly because of a read error. The chain couples TRBV27 to TRBJ2-7; 8 bases are shared with TRBD2. Germline-derived CDR1 and CDR2 are MNHEY and SMNVEV (reference sequence). The CDR3 covers 14 residues. The CDR3 DNA reads as TGTGCCGGCAGTTTCGGCGGGGGGCTCAGAGAGCAGTACTTC. Protein sequence: CAGSFGGGLREQYF.

Of note for this clone: Since the CDR3 does not end with the conserved phenylalanine or tryptophan, this likely comes from a read error. The chain recombines TRBV27 with TRBJ1-5; 8 bases line up with TRBD1. Germline CDR1 reads MNHEY; CDR2 reads SMNVEV (reference sequence). The CDR3 totals 14 residues. CDR3 protein: CPSSQGAGRQPQHL. Here the CDR3 DNA reads TGTCCCAGCAGTCAGGGGGCAGGACGTCAGCCCCAGCATCTT.

This clone was detected many times. The chain uses TRBV18 and TRBJ1-4; the D is unclear. This CDR3 has 15 amino acids. The V gene lost 3 bases and the J gene lost 0 bases, with 8 bases spanning the gap. CDR1 is KGHSH and CDR2 is LQKENI in the germline V gene. CDR3 DNA sequence: TGTGCCAGCTCACCTCAAGTTGCAACTAATGAAAAACTGTTTTTT. Encoded protein: CASSPQVATNEKLFF.

The gene calls are TRBV6-5 and TRBJ2-7; 12 bases are a match to TRBD2. Looked up from germline, CDR1 is MNHEY and CDR2 is SVGAGI. The CDR3 is 17 amino acids. V was pared by 7 bases and J by 0 bases, with 10 bases of the junction left unmatched. The chain's CDR3 is CASTQGRTSGTSYEQYV. CDR3 nucleotides: TGTGCCAGCACCCAAGGGAGGACTAGCGGGACCTCCTACGAGCAGTACGTC.

This chain joins TRBV11-3 and TRBJ2-2; D is perhaps TRBD2 (6 bases). Between the trimmed V and J ends, which lost 5 bases and 0 bases, there was a span of 13 bases. The CDR3 has 16 residues. The germline V gene encodes CDR1 SGHNT and CDR2 YENEEA. The CDR3 coding sequence is TGTGCCAGCAGCCTCGGATTAGCGGCGAACACCGGGGAGCTGTTTTTT. The encoded protein is CASSLGLAANTGELFF.

This clone was observed many times. J is TRBJ2-6 and V is TRBV3-1, with TRBD1 identical over 10 bases. The CDR3 sequence is 17 residues long. V lost 3 bases and J lost 3; bases outside the gene matches: 5. Germline loops: CDR1 LGHDT, CDR2 YNNKEL (reference sequence). The CDR3 region is CASSQSTGGFGANVLTF. As DNA, the CDR3 is TGTGCCAGCAGCCAGTCGACAGGGGGCTTTGGGGCCAACGTCCTGACTTTC.

Note on this clone: The junction departs from the called germline gene at one end, perhaps through a read error. V usage is TRBV28 and J usage is TRBJ2-3, with D perhaps TRBD1 (5 bases). CDR1 is MDHEN, CDR2 SYDVKM, per germline. This CDR3 spans 15 amino acids. The CDR3 here is CASIKWGESTDTQYF. Written as DNA, the CDR3 is TGTGCCAGCATCAAATGGGGCGAATCCACAGATACTCAGTATTTT.

Of note for this clone: A read error is possible here, since a much larger clone lies one base away. The sample carries other DNA sequences with the same CDR3. The chain links TRBV6-1 to TRBJ2-1; the match to TRBD2 covers 9 bases. Trimming removed 5 bases from V and 3 bases from J; junction bases left unmatched: 5. Germline values: CDR1 MNHNS, CDR2 SASEGT. The CDR3 is 15 residues long. This CDR3 is CASSPTSGGYNEQFF. CDR3 coding DNA: TGTGCCAGCAGTCCGACTAGCGGTGGCTACAATGAGCAGTTCTTC.

This chain connects TRBV28 to TRBJ2-2; 10 bases are a match to TRBD2. CDR1 and CDR2 from the germline V gene are MDHEN and SYDVKM. This CDR3 region has 13 residues. Trimming cost V 10 bases and J 5 bases; bases outside gene matches: 4. CDR3 loop: CATSAGGTGELFF. The CDR3 coding sequence is TGTGCCACCTCAGCGGGAGGGACCGGGGAGCTGTTTTTT.

Concerning this clone itself: One end of the junction varies from germline; a read error may be responsible. The chain carries TRBV28 and TRBJ2-7, with 7 bases identical to TRBD1. This CDR3 region has 15 residues. The germline V gene encodes CDR1 MDHEN and CDR2 SYDVKM. The CDR3 loop is CASSLYRQGDDDQYF. The DNA for the CDR3 is TGTGCCAGCAGTTTATACCGGCAGGGGGATGACGATCAGTACTTC.

This rearrangement joins TRBV6-1 to TRBJ1-6, with D unresolved. The V end lost 6 bases, the J end lost 7 bases, and 10 bases lay between the germline ends. CDR1 is MNHNS, CDR2 SASEGT, per germline. The CDR3 contains 13 residues. CDR3 sequence reads: CASRDGVNSPLHF. CDR3 nucleotides: TGTGCCAGCAGGGACGGTGTAAATTCACCCCTCCACTTT.

The chain couples TRBV4-2 to TRBJ2-7; 7 positions match TRBD2. This CDR3 contains 17 residues. CDR1 is LGHNA and CDR2 is YNFKEQ in the germline V gene. Germline trimming cut 0 bases from V and 0 bases from J; bases unmatched to any gene: 8. CDR3 sequence reads: CASSQESQASGSYEQYF. As DNA, the CDR3 is TGTGCCAGCAGCCAAGAAAGCCAGGCTAGCGGCTCCTACGAGCAGTACTTC.

This clone has at least ten counts. The chain has TRBV5-6 and TRBJ2-1; 12 nucleotides agree with TRBD2. The CDR3 runs 17 residues. Germline CDR1 SGHDT, CDR2 YYEEEE. V dropped 0 bases and J dropped 5; count of bases not matched to a gene: 6. CDR3 region: CASSLVTSGSGDNEQFF. The CDR3 bases are TGTGCCAGCAGCTTGGTGACTAGCGGGAGTGGAGACAATGAGCAGTTCTTC.

This clone is labeled medium-sized. The chain links TRBV20-1 to TRBJ1-5; TRBD1 matches at 11 bases. The CDR3 has 15 residues. CDR1 is DFQATT, CDR2 SNEGSKA, per germline (reference sequence). V dropped 5 bases and J dropped 6; count of bases not matched to a gene: 9. The CDR3 DNA is TGCAGTGCTGGGACTGGACAGGGGGCAGGTCAGCCCCAGCATTTT. This encodes CSAGTGQGAGQPQHF.

This clone was seen ten or more times. A much larger clone lies a single base off, so this may be a read error. This specimen includes other DNA sequences encoding the same CDR3. V is TRBV20-1 and J is TRBJ2-2; D gene uncertain. CDR1 and CDR2 from the germline V gene are DFQATT and SNEGSKA (reference sequence). Trimming took 1 base from V and 1 from J, leaving 4 bases between them. The CDR3 is made up of 13 amino acids. Here the CDR3 DNA reads TGCAGTGCTAGAGGGGTGAACACCGGGGAGCTGTTTTTT. It translates to CSARGVNTGELFF.

This clone occurred many times. The V call is TRBV9, the J call TRBJ1-4; 12 bases are shared with TRBD1. After removal of 3 bases from V and 2 bases from J, the junction contained 8 bases not matched to a gene. The CDR3 length is 18 residues. Germline values: CDR1 SGDLS, CDR2 YYNGEE. The CDR3 is CASSERSGQGATNEKLFF. CDR3 DNA sequence: TGTGCCAGCAGCGAACGCTCGGGACAGGGGGCTACTAATGAAAAACTGTTTTTT. Full variable domain (remainder filled in from reference TRBV9 and TRBJ1-4): DSGVTQTPKHLITATGQRVTLRCSPRSGDLSVYWYQQSLDQGLQFLIQYYNGEERAKGNILERFSAQQFPDLHSELNLSSLELGDSALYFCASSERSGQGATNEKLFFGSGTQLSVL.

This sequence joins TRBV11-2 and TRBJ2-2, with 7 bases lining up with TRBD2. The CDR3 covers 18 residues. Germline trimming cut 1 base from V and 5 bases from J; bases unmatched to any gene: 13. The germline V gene encodes CDR1 SGHAT and CDR2 FQNNGV. CDR3 nucleotides: TGTGCCAGCAGCTTAGGTCTAGCGGTGGGTTTGGGTACCGGGGAGCTGTTTTTT. Translation: CASSLGLAVGLGTGELFF. Variable domain in full (rest from reference TRBV11-2 and TRBJ2-2): EAGVAQSPRYKIIEKRQSVAFWCNPISGHATLYWYQQILGQGPKLLIQFQNNGVVDDSQLPKDRFSAERLKGVDSTLKIQPAKLEDSAVYLCASSLGLAVGLGTGELFFGEGSRLTVL.

This clone has ten or more counts. This sequence joins TRBV3-1 and TRBJ2-2; D not certain. The CDR3 is 15 amino acids. In germline, CDR1 is LGHDT, CDR2 YNNKEL (reference sequence). The V gene lost 0 bases and the J gene lost 3 bases, with 8 bases spanning the gap. CDR3 region: CASSQESGYTGELFF. Here the CDR3 DNA reads TGTGCCAGCAGCCAAGAAAGTGGTTACACCGGGGAGCTGTTTTTT.

At least ten counts were recorded for this clone. At one end the junction does not follow the germline gene, possibly because of a read error. The rearrangement joins TRBV2 to TRBJ2-5, with a possible D match to TRBD1 (6 bases). CDR1 SNHLY and CDR2 FYNNEI come from the germline V gene. The CDR3 runs to 15 residues. In DNA form, the CDR3 reads TGTGCCAGCAGTGAAGGGACAGCCGGGCGAGAGACCCCGTACTTC. This codes for CASSEGTAGRETPYF.

Details on this clone: A much larger clone differs from this one at a single base, so this may be a read error. This likely comes from a read error, as the CDR3 has no conserved phenylalanine or tryptophan at its end. The rearrangement links TRBV13 to TRBJ2-1; D not certain. Germline V gene sequence: CDR1 PRHDT, CDR2 FYEKMQ (reference sequence). This CDR3 comprises 13 residues. The ends were cut back, 2 bases at V and 9 bases at J, with 11 bases in the middle. The CDR3 DNA reads TGTGCCAGCAGCTTAAGGTCTCTAATTGAGCAGTTCCTC. Translated, it gives CASSLRSLIEQFL.

This clone has only a few counts. The CDR3 spells CASIPGGVTFYGYTF. CDR3 nucleotides: TGTGCCAGCATCCCGGGGGGTGTGACATTCTATGGCTACACCTTC. This chain joins TRBV6-1 and TRBJ1-2; D might be TRBD1 (5 bases). The V end was cut by 7 bases, the J end by 4 bases, with 19 bases between. The CDR3 contains 15 residues. Germline lookup yields CDR1 MNHNS and CDR2 SASEGT.

The rearrangement uses TRBV28 and TRBJ2-5, with 7 bases aligning to TRBD1. Germline assignment: CDR1 MDHEN and CDR2 SYDVKM. V lost 8 bases to trimming and J lost 6 bases; unmatched junction nucleotides: 15. CDR3 size: 15 residues. The DNA of the CDR3 is TGTGCCAGCCGAATTCAAAAGGGGGCTGGAAAGACCCAGTACTTC. Translated, it gives CASRIQKGAGKTQYF.

By proportion, this clone is medium-sized. The V and J genes are TRBV9 and TRBJ1-2; a possible D gene is TRBD1 (5 bases). With 0 bases removed from V and 5 bases from J, the gap between germline ends came to 20 bases. This CDR3 comprises 17 residues. The V gene's germline CDR1 is SGDLS and CDR2 YYNGEE. The CDR3 loop is CASSVADSPAGWYGYTF. The CDR3 DNA sequence: TGTGCCAGCAGCGTAGCTGACAGTCCAGCGGGATGGTATGGCTACACCTTC. The whole variable domain, filled in from reference TRBV9 and TRBJ1-2, reads DSGVTQTPKHLITATGQRVTLRCSPRSGDLSVYWYQQSLDQGLQFLIQYYNGEERAKGNILERFSAQQFPDLHSELNLSSLELGDSALYFCASSVADSPAGWYGYTFGSGTRLTVV.